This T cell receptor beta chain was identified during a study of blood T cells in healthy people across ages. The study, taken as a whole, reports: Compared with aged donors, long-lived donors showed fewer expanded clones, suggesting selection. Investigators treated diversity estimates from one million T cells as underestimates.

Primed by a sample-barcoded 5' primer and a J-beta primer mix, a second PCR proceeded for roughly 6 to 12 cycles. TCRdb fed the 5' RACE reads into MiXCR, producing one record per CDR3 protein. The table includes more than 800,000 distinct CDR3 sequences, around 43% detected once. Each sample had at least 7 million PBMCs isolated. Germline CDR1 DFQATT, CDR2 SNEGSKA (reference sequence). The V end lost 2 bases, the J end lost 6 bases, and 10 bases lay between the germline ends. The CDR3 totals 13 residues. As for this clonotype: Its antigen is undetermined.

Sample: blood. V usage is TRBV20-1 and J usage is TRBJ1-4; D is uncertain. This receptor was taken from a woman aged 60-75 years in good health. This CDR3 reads CSARPSKDEKLFF. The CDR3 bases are TGCAGTGCTAGACCGAGTAAGGATGAAAAACTGTTTTTT.